This T cell receptor (beta chain) originates from a study of shared clonotypes between healthy human individuals (dated by TCRdb to the early 2020s). About the study as a whole: A couple of women and a few men aged 18 to 49 years were included in the cohort. For each donor, CD4 naive and CD4 memory were each run on three plates, CD8 naive on two plates, and CD8 memory on one plate. To estimate repertoire size and how much clonotypes are shared between individuals, the study performed deep sequencing of blood TCR repertoires from 4 to 6 healthy adults. Different laboratories and diverse techniques were used to prepare libraries and sequence TCR repertoires, to increase sequencing depth and limit assay-specific biases. Each donor's leukapheresis produced roughly between about 0.9 and 9.5 billion PBMCs.

Taken from the germline V gene (reference sequence), the CDR1 and CDR2 loops are WNHNN and SYGVQD. The CDR3 spans 15 residues, from the cysteine through the phenylalanine. Just the 45-base CDR3 DNA is kept, in frame starting at base 1. V is cut back by 3 bases and J by 0 bases, with 2 bases in the junction unmatched. The donors were healthy, HIV-negative adults with no recently reported acute infections or vaccinations. Only Caucasian adults living in Nashville, Tennessee, USA were represented among the donors. CD4+ T cells were enriched through magnetic negative selection, after which naive cells were positively selected on CD45RA and the remaining negative fraction served as the memory subset. Blood was obtained by leukapheresis, after which PBMCs were separated by Ficoll-Histopaque density gradient centrifugation and cryopreserved in liquid nitrogen vapor phase. Analytical flow cytometry was used to check the purity and quantity of each magnetically sorted T cell population. Genomic DNA was isolated from each sorted fraction and quantified by UV absorbance on a Nanodrop 2000c.

Using the deep immunoSEQ assay, multiplex PCR amplified TCR CDR3 regions from genomic DNA. For each cell subset, the extracted genomic DNA was distributed evenly across all wells of several immunoSEQ 96-well plates, and each plate served as one replicate. Each replicate PCR for sorted subsets received approximately 220 ng genomic DNA, equal to some 32,000 T cell genomes. The purified libraries were quantified using a Qubit 3.0 fluorometer, sized with a Bioanalyzer 2100, and then quantified again using the KAPA Library Quantification kit. A separate single-read 150-cycle Illumina NextSeq 550 flow cell was used to sequence each immunoSEQ 96-well plate. For the original study's pipeline: The immunoSEQ output contained only junctional sequences without quality scores, so filtering could not match that applied to full-length reads. To assign V/J genes and CDR3, sequences were annotated using PyIR, a Python wrapper for IgBLAST v1.9, with IMGT germline references. Reads were filtered out if the reads had weak V/J assignments (E-value above 1e-6), no CDR3, stop codons, out-of-frame junctions, or ambiguous translated residues. A V3J clonotype was defined by an identical inferred V gene, J gene, and CDR3 amino acid sequence. Percentage overlap between repertoires was computed as shared unique clonotypes divided by the size of the smaller repertoire. Repertoire richness was assessed with RTK rarefaction, the Chao1 estimator, and Recon v2.1 estimates of unobserved clonotypes. Generation probabilities were computed with OLGA for all TCRbeta clonotypes obtained by the gDNA method from several donors. In TCRdb, the immuneACCESS table is reduced to in-frame sequences with V and J assigned. These tables do not hold every clone; where another copy was compared, an unresolved V gene accounts for under half, and the others remain unexplained. V, J and clone size are those of that table, while D and trimming were read from the DNA. Counted in this sample were a few million clones; about 92% of them appeared once. The ten largest clones capture 0.13% to 0.15% of the sample.

This clone was picked up a small number of times. There is no known antigen for this receptor. Within one base of it there is no much larger clone, and no base qualities were kept. What the study reported, not specific to this receptor: Sampling was restricted to blood, and TCR repertoires in tissues likely differ from the TCR repertoires found in blood. Rarefaction of sorted-subset datasets indicated incomplete sequencing despite the large sequencing depth. About 5% of naive CD4, 3.5% of naive CD8, 2.3% of memory CD4, and 0.35% to 0.4% of memory CD8 clonotypes were shared across a few donors. Larger estimated clonotype richness was generally found for naive subsets than for memory subsets. Based on pairwise subsampling, the degree of clonotype sharing among donors was expected to be affected by sequencing depth. Because the study included only a small number of donors, the genetic and exposure-history diversity represented was limited. Clonotypes shared by all four sorted-subset donors showed higher generation probabilities than non-shared clonotypes.

The material sequenced was naive CD4+ T cells sorted from blood. According to the study, the label for this sample's cell subset or site signals: CD45RA+ positively selected. The chain links TRBV10-1 with TRBJ1-3, with 7 bases in between that match TRBD1. This clonotype was obtained from a man aged 18 to 30 in good health. The sequenced DNA: TGCGCCAGCAGTGAAGCAGGGGGCTCTGGAAACACCATATATTTT. Translated, it gives CASSEAGGSGNTIYF.